The 25 T cell receptor beta chains in this list originate from one sample, sequenced in a study of blood T cell repertoires in COVID-19. Profiled with immunoSEQ multiplex PCR; TCRdb holds only in-frame clones, not every one. This repertoire shows more than 200,000 clones, about nine tenths found once; its top ten account for under 14%. Sequencing was done on a sample of peripheral blood. The receptor source for this set is a man aged 50 or older with COVID-19, enrolled during active disease.

This clone has only a few counts. The chain carries TRBV5-1 and TRBJ2-3; 13 bases map to TRBD2. Germline values: CDR1 SGHRS, CDR2 YFSETQ. Losses at the gene ends were 6 bases for V and 2 bases for J; bases not matched to a gene: 9. This CDR3 has 17 residues. The CDR3 DNA is TGCGCCAGCACTCGGACTAGCGGGGGCGCTAACACAGATACGCAGTATTTT. Amino acid sequence: CASTRTSGGANTDTQYF.

The V and J genes are TRBV10-1 and TRBJ1-1; weak D call: TRBD1 (6 bases). V lost 6 bases and J 3 bases, leaving 17 bases between the germline ends. Germline values: CDR1 WNHNN, CDR2 SYGVQD (reference sequence). This CDR3 is built from 15 residues. The CDR3 region has the DNA TGCGCCAGCAGCCACGACAGGATGGGGGACACTGAAGCTTTCTTT. This sequence encodes CASSHDRMGDTEAFF.

The V call is TRBV27, the J call TRBJ2-1; TRBD2 agrees at 12 bases. The CDR3 sequence is 16 residues long. Germline-derived CDR1 and CDR2 are MNHEY and SMNVEV (reference sequence). J gave up 7 bases and V 3 bases, and 7 bases lay outside the gene matches. The CDR3 sequence: CASSFRLAGDGNEQFF. The CDR3 coding sequence is TGTGCCAGCAGTTTCCGACTAGCGGGAGATGGGAATGAGCAGTTCTTC.

This CDR3 is CASSPISGFGANYGYTF. In DNA, the CDR3 is TGTGCCAGCAGCCCGATCTCGGGGTTCGGGGCTAACTATGGCTACACCTTC. This chain links TRBV3-1 (or the pseudogene TRBV3-2) with TRBJ1-2; no firm D call. V was trimmed by 4 bases and J by 0 bases, leaving 18 bases between them. The CDR3 spans 17 residues. Germline CDR1 and CDR2: LGHDT and YNNKEL (reference sequence).

The chain carries TRBV18 and TRBJ1-5; unclear D gene. V was cut by 3 bases and J by 5 bases, with 8 bases left in between. CDR3 length equals 13 residues. Looked up from germline, CDR1 is KGHSH and CDR2 is LQKENI. Here the CDR3 reads CASSPAVDQPQHF. In DNA, the CDR3 is TGTGCCAGCTCACCGGCGGTGGATCAGCCCCAGCATTTT.

The gene calls are TRBV28 and TRBJ1-3; D may be TRBD1 (6 bases). This CDR3 has 15 residues. V lost 5 bases and J lost 2, with 13 bases in between. Germline V gives CDR1 MDHEN, CDR2 SYDVKM. Here the CDR3 reads CASSLTGIPGNTIYF. The CDR3 DNA follows: TGTGCCAGCAGTCTTACAGGGATCCCTGGAAACACCATATATTTT.

This chain uses TRBV30 with TRBJ2-3; D unresolved. CDR3 size: 16 residues. The V gene's germline CDR1 is GTSNPN and CDR2 SVGIG (reference sequence). The ends were cut back, 0 bases at V and 0 bases at J, with 13 bases in the middle. CDR3 in amino acids: CAWSVPDPGSTDTQYF. The CDR3 DNA follows: TGTGCCTGGAGTGTTCCCGATCCAGGAAGCACAGATACGCAGTATTTT.

This CDR3 reads CASSGWANVLTF. CDR3 sequence (DNA): TGTGCCAGCAGCGGTTGGGCCAACGTCCTGACTTTC. This rearrangement joins TRBV6-5 to TRBJ2-6; D gene ambiguous. Deletions cut 6 bases from V and 5 bases from J, with 5 bases between. Germline CDR1 reads MNHEY; CDR2 reads SVGAGI. This CDR3 contains 12 residues.

This clone was observed a single time. The rearrangement uses TRBV3-1 (or the pseudogene TRBV3-2) and TRBJ2-3; tentative D call: TRBD2 (5 bases). The CDR3 extends over 16 amino acids. Trimming pared 4 bases from V and 0 bases from J, leaving 14 bases between. Germline assignment: CDR1 LGHDT and CDR2 YNNKEL (reference sequence). The CDR3 spells CASSRRGSFSTDTQYF. The CDR3 DNA reads as TGTGCCAGCAGCCGTCGAGGGTCCTTTAGCACAGATACGCAGTATTTT.

This chain links TRBV30 with TRBJ1-2, with 9 bases fitting TRBD1. This CDR3 comprises 11 residues. Germline-derived CDR1 and CDR2 are GTSNPN and SVGIG (reference sequence). The ends lost 8 bases at V and 6 bases at J; junction bases unmatched: 4. The DNA of the CDR3 is TGTGCCGGACAGGGGACCCATGGCTACACCTTC. Its translation is CAGQGTHGYTF.

The J gene is TRBJ2-5, the V gene TRBV19, with 11 bases that match TRBD2. The CDR3 length is 16 residues. V gave up 1 base and J gave up 2 bases; unmatched junction bases: 3. CDR1 LNHDA and CDR2 SQIVND come from the germline V gene (reference sequence). CDR3 DNA: TGTGCCAGTAGTATAGCCAGGACTAGCGGGCAAGAGACCCAGTACTTC. Translated, it gives CASSIARTSGQETQYF. The whole variable domain, remainder taken from reference TRBV19 and TRBJ2-5, is DGGITQSPKYLFRKEGQNVTLSCEQNLNHDAMYWYRQDPGQGLRLIYYSQIVNDFQKGDIAEGYSVSREKKESFPLTVTSAQKNPTAFYLCASSIARTSGQETQYFGPGTRLLVL.

The rearrangement joins TRBV2 to TRBJ2-7, with TRBD2 matching 7 bases. V lost 7 bases, J lost 7 bases, and 4 bases stayed unmatched. The CDR3 has 11 residues. Germline CDR1 reads SNHLY; CDR2 reads FYNNEI. The CDR3 nucleotides are TGTGCCAGCATGGGGGGAGGGGAGCAGTACTTC. This encodes CASMGGGEQYF. The entire variable domain, with the rest obtained from reference TRBV2 and TRBJ2-7, is as follows: EPEVTQTPSHQVTQMGQEVILRCVPISNHLYFYWYRQILGQKVEFLVSFYNNEISEKSEIFDDQFSVERPDGSNFTLKIRSTKLEDSAMYFCASMGGGEQYFGPGTRLTVT.

The chain joins TRBV12-3 or TRBV12-4 to TRBJ2-7; 12 bases match TRBD2. V dropped 6 bases and J dropped 7; count of bases not matched to a gene: 4. CDR3 length: 13 amino acids. This chain's CDR3 is CASRSTSGREQYF. CDR3 DNA sequence: TGTGCCAGCAGGTCGACTAGCGGGAGAGAGCAGTACTTC.

In DNA, the CDR3 is TGTGCCGTTCGGGACACTCCTAACTATGGCTACACCTTC. It specifies CAVRDTPNYGYTF. The chain couples TRBV12-3 or TRBV12-4 to TRBJ1-2; the D gene is possibly TRBD1 (6 bases). The germline V and J ends were trimmed by 11 bases and 0 bases, with 13 bases remaining between them. The CDR3 contains 13 residues.

The gene calls are TRBV7-9 and TRBJ1-6, with TRBD1 matching 11 bases. Per the germline V gene, CDR1 is SEHNR and CDR2 is FQNEAQ (reference sequence). Germline trimming cut 6 bases from V and 9 bases from J; bases unmatched to any gene: 10. The CDR3 contains 16 residues. In DNA form, the CDR3 reads TGTGCCAGCAGAAGGACAGGGGGCTCCCTTGGTTCACCCCTCCACTTT. Protein product: CASRRTGGSLGSPLHF.

The rearrangement uses TRBV6-1 and TRBJ1-1; D is uncertain. Trimming took 2 bases from V and 4 from J, leaving 11 bases between them. The CDR3 runs to 14 residues. Per germline, CDR1 MNHNS and CDR2 SASEGT. The CDR3 is CASSERGEITEAFF. The CDR3 nucleotides read TGTGCCAGCAGTGAACGGGGTGAGATCACTGAAGCTTTCTTT.

The CDR3 here is CASSAQAGGNYGYTF. The CDR3 nucleotides are TGTGCCAGCAGTGCACAGGCAGGGGGTAACTATGGCTACACCTTC. This chain uses TRBV2 with TRBJ1-2, with 7 nucleotides matching TRBD1. V trimming: 4 bases; J trimming: 1 base; junction bases outside the gene matches: 6. This CDR3 spans 15 amino acids. CDR1 and CDR2 from the germline V gene are SNHLY and FYNNEI.

The chain has TRBV19 and TRBJ2-5, with 14 positions matching TRBD2. Per germline, CDR1 LNHDA and CDR2 SQIVND (reference sequence). The CDR3 loop spans 19 amino acids. J gave up 7 bases and V 5 bases, and 18 bases lay outside the gene matches. CDR3 sequence reads: CASSVSGADGTSGRGTQYF. DNA of the CDR3: TGTGCCAGTAGTGTCAGTGGGGCGGACGGGACTAGCGGGAGAGGGACCCAGTACTTC. The whole variable domain, remainder taken from reference TRBV19 and TRBJ2-5, is DGGITQSPKYLFRKEGQNVTLSCEQNLNHDAMYWYRQDPGQGLRLIYYSQIVNDFQKGDIAEGYSVSREKKESFPLTVTSAQKNPTAFYLCASSVSGADGTSGRGTQYFGPGTRLLVL.

This chain joins TRBV19 and TRBJ1-1, with 8 bases fitting TRBD1. This CDR3 region has 13 residues. Germline V gives CDR1 LNHDA, CDR2 SQIVND (reference sequence). V lost 7 bases and J lost 6; bases outside the gene matches: 7. In nucleotides, the CDR3 is TGTGCCAGTACAACAGGGGGTGGGCCTGAAGCTTTCTTT. Translation: CASTTGGGPEAFF.

The chain links TRBV9 to TRBJ1-3, with D hard to call. Per the germline V gene, CDR1 is SGDLS and CDR2 is YYNGEE. Trimming pared 4 bases from V and 4 bases from J, leaving 15 bases between. This CDR3 spans 15 amino acids. CDR3 region: CASSPTGGQGNTIYF. CDR3 DNA sequence: TGTGCCAGCAGCCCCACGGGAGGGCAGGGAAACACCATATATTTT.

The chain has TRBV24-1 and TRBJ2-5; D gene ambiguous. The V and J ends lost 4 bases and 2 bases respectively, with 7 bases between them. This CDR3 contains 13 residues. Germline V gene sequence: CDR1 KGHDR, CDR2 SFDVKD. The CDR3 DNA is TGTGCCACCAGTGAGGCAGGACAAGAGACCCAGTACTTC. Amino acid sequence: CATSEAGQETQYF.

The V and J genes are TRBV10-1 and TRBJ2-1; D is ambiguous. Germline-derived CDR1 and CDR2 are WNHNN and SYGVQD (reference sequence). The V end lost 7 bases, the J end lost 8 bases, and 9 bases lay between the germline ends. This CDR3 has 11 amino acids. CDR3 protein: CASTRQDEQFF. The CDR3 DNA reads TGCGCCAGCACGCGCCAGGATGAGCAGTTCTTC.

The chain carries TRBV5-1 and TRBJ1-3; 9 nucleotides agree with TRBD1. The junction had 4 bases not matched to a gene; V was cut back by 1 base and J by 8 bases. Germline CDR1 is SGHRS and CDR2 is YFSETQ. This CDR3 is 14 amino acids long. The CDR3, as DNA: TGCGCCAGCAGCTTGTCACAGGGGGCGGACACCATATATTTT. Translated: CASSLSQGADTIYF. Complete variable domain (other parts from reference TRBV5-1 and TRBJ1-3): KAGVTQTPRYLIKTRGQQVTLSCSPISGHRSVSWYQQTPGQGLQFLFEYFSETQRNKGNFPGRFSGRQFSNSRSEMNVSTLELGDSALYLCASSLSQGADTIYFGEGSWLTVV.

The genes are TRBV18 and TRBJ2-3; no definite D call. The germline gives CDR1 KGHSH, CDR2 LQKENI. The CDR3 extends over 14 amino acids. The V end lost 6 bases, the J end lost 0 bases, and 10 bases lay between the germline ends. CDR3 nucleotides: TGTGCCAGCTCCCCGCTCACTAGCACAGATACGCAGTATTTT. Encoded protein: CASSPLTSTDTQYF. Combining the CDR3 with reference TRBV18 and TRBJ2-3 gives the whole variable domain NAGVMQNPRHLVRRRGQEARLRCSPMKGHSHVYWYRQLPEEGLKFMVYLQKENIIDESGMPKERFSAEFPKEGPSILRIQQVVRGDSAAYFCASSPLTSTDTQYFGPGTRLTVL.

This clone has just one count. This chain joins TRBV13 and TRBJ2-6; D perhaps matches TRBD1 (6 bases). CDR3 size: 19 residues. From germline, CDR1 is PRHDT and CDR2 FYEKMQ (reference sequence). V dropped 0 bases and J dropped 0 bases, with 15 bases sitting between them. The chain's CDR3 is CASSLGGQGSLSGANVLTF. The CDR3 DNA reads TGTGCCAGCAGCTTAGGTGGCCAGGGGTCTCTCTCTGGGGCCAACGTCCTGACTTTC.